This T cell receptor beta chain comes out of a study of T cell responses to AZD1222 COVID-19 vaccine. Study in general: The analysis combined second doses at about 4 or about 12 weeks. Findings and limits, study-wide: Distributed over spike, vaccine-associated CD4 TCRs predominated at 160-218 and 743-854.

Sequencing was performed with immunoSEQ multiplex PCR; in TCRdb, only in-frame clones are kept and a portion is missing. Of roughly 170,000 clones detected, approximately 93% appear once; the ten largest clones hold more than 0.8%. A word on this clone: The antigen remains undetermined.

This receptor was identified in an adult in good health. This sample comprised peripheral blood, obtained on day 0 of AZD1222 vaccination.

CDR3 in amino acids: CASSFPAGGITGELFF. The CDR3 region has the DNA TGTGCCAGCAGCTTCCCCGCGGGGGGGATCACCGGGGAGCTGTTTTTT. J is TRBJ2-2 and V is TRBV7-9, with 9 bases lining up with TRBD2. Trimming removed 3 bases from V and 4 bases from J; junction bases left unmatched: 6. The length of the CDR3 is 16 residues. Germline V gives CDR1 SEHNR, CDR2 FQNEAQ (reference sequence).